The clone carrying this TCR beta chain occurred a few times. The antigen is undetermined. Together with a sample-barcoded 5' primer, a J-beta primer mix was included in a second PCR lasting roughly 6 to 12 cycles. TCRdb reprocessed the 5' RACE reads via MiXCR and lists one record per CDR3 protein. The table has 850,000 or so distinct CDR3 sequences, about 30% seen once. Per the germline V gene, CDR1 is MNHEY and CDR2 is SVGAGI. This CDR3 region has 13 residues. V dropped 5 bases and J dropped 7 bases, with 15 bases sitting between them. The source of the sample is a study of blood T cells in healthy people across ages. Notes on the study in general: Shifts in expanded clonotypes may have been confounded by donor CMV status, which was unknown. TCR beta diversity was tightly associated with the proportion of naive T cells. Conclusively comparing naive with antigen-experienced cells was impossible with unsorted PBMCs. Roughly linear declines in TCR beta diversity per million T cells occurred with age.

The sample taken for sequencing was blood. This sequence joins TRBV6-5 and TRBJ2-7; TRBD2 is a possible D gene (6 bases). The receptor was derived from a woman of 80 years or more in good health. For the CDR3, the DNA is TGTGCCAGCAGTCCCGGGGCGGGGCAGGAGCAGTACTTC. Its protein is CASSPGAGQEQYF.